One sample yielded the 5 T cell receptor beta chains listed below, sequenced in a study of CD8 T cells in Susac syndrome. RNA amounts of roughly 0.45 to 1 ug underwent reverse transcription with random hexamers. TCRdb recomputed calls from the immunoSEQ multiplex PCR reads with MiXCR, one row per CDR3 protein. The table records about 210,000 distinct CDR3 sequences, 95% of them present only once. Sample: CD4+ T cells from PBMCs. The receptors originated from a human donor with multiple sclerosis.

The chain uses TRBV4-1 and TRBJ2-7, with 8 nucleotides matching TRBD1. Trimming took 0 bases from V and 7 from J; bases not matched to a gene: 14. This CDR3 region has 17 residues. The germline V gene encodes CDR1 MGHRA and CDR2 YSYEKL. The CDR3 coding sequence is TGCGCCAGCAGCCAAGATAACTCGAGACAGGGGCCTGGGGAGCAGTACTTC. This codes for CASSQDNSRQGPGEQYF.

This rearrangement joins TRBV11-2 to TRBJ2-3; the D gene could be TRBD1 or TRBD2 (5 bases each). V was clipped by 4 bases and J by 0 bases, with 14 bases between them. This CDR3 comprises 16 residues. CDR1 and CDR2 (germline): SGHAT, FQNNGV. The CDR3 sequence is CASSSLGVTSTDTQYF. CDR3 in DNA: TGTGCCAGCAGCTCCCTGGGGGTTACTAGCACAGATACGCAGTATTTT.

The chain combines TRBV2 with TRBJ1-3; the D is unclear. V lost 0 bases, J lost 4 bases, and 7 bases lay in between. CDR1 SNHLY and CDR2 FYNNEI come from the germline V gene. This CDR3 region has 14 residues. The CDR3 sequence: CASSEAGQGNTIYF. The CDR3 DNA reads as TGTGCCAGCAGTGAAGCAGGGCAAGGAAACACCATATATTTT.

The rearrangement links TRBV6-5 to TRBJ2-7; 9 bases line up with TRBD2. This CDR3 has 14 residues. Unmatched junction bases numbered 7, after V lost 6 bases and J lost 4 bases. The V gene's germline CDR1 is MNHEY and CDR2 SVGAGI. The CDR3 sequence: CASRLGSGSYEQYF. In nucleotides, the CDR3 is TGTGCCAGCAGATTGGGTAGCGGGAGTTACGAGCAGTACTTC.

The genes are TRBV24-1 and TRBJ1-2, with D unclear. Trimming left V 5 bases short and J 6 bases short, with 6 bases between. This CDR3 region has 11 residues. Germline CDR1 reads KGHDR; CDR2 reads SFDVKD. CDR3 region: CATSGGNGYTF. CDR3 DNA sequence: TGTGCCACCAGTGGAGGGAATGGCTACACCTTC.